This T cell receptor beta chain was retrieved from a study of sequential checkpoint blockade in melanoma. Study-wide context: Both treatment sequences were followed by maintenance nivolumab.

This clone has more than one count but fewer than ten. The CDR3 is made up of 15 amino acids. Trimming left V 5 bases short and J 5 bases short, with 17 bases between. CDR1 SGHNT and CDR2 YENEEA come from the germline V gene. Assay used: immunoSEQ multiplex PCR; TCRdb lists only in-frame clones, some missing. The table lists some 8,000 clones, 28% of them singletons, with 5% to 5.5% in the top ten. Specified treatment: randomized to nivolumab then ipilimumab (arm A) or the reverse (arm B). The chain is built from TRBV11-3 and TRBJ2-3; D remains ambiguous. The TCR was taken from a human donor with melanoma. The specimen comprised tumor tissue (inferred from file names), sampled from a patient given nivolumab and ipilimumab in sequence. The CDR3 loop is CASSPNPGPEDTQYF. The CDR3 DNA reads as TGTGCCAGCAGCCCTAACCCAGGACCCGAAGATACGCAGTATTTT.